A single sample gave rise to the 27 T cell receptor beta chains below, sequenced in a study of PD-1 blockade in classical Hodgkin lymphoma. Each and every patient relapsed after autologous stem cell transplantation, and patients got differing brentuximab vedotin exposure. This table comes from immunoSEQ multiplex PCR, and its TCRdb copy is limited to in-frame clones, with some not included. The sample shows tens of thousands of clones, roughly 90% of them seen only once. The material sequenced was peripheral blood mononuclear cells (PBMCs), taken at baseline. The source of these receptors is a human donor with classical Hodgkin lymphoma.

The chain has TRBV5-8 and TRBJ2-3, with TRBD2 identical over 8 bases. With 7 bases clipped from V and 2 bases from J, the junction kept 9 bases outside the gene matches. This CDR3 comprises 15 residues. Germline-derived CDR1 and CDR2 are SGHTS and YDEGEE. The CDR3: CASQRGPLNTDTQYF. The CDR3 DNA is TGTGCCAGCCAGCGGGGGCCTCTAAACACAGATACGCAGTATTTT.

The CDR3 nucleotides are TGTGCCACCAGCAGCGAAGGGACAGGGAGGTGGGAAAAACTGTTTTTT. Encoded protein: CATSSEGTGRWEKLFF. The rearrangement joins TRBV15 to TRBJ1-4; 9 bases align to TRBD1. Germline values: CDR1 LNHNV, CDR2 YYDKDF (reference sequence). The CDR3 has 16 residues. Unmatched junction bases numbered 10, after V lost 3 bases and J lost 8 bases.

The genes are TRBV6-5 and TRBJ2-1, with 8 bases that match TRBD2. The CDR3 has 14 amino acids. V lost 8 bases and J lost 5; bases outside the gene matches: 8. Per germline, CDR1 MNHEY and CDR2 SVGAGI. The CDR3: CASGFRRGDNEQFF. The DNA of the CDR3 is TGTGCCAGCGGGTTTCGGCGGGGGGACAATGAGCAGTTCTTC.

The rearrangement links TRBV6-6 to TRBJ1-2; TRBD1 is a possible D gene (5 bases). Germline values: CDR1 MNHNY, CDR2 SVGAGI (reference sequence). This CDR3 is 15 amino acids long. Deletions cut 2 bases from V and 2 bases from J, with 12 bases between. This chain's CDR3 is CASSYAETANYGYTF. The CDR3 DNA follows: TGTGCCAGCAGTTACGCCGAGACAGCGAACTATGGCTACACCTTC.

This chain uses TRBV7-9 with TRBJ2-1, with D hard to call. CDR1 is SEHNR, CDR2 FQNEAQ, per germline (reference sequence). V was trimmed by 8 bases and J by 2 bases, leaving 13 bases between them. This CDR3 has 14 amino acids. CDR3 sequence (DNA): TGTGCCAGCGGCGTCACGGCCACCTACAATGAGCAGTTCTTC. It translates to CASGVTATYNEQFF.

The J gene is TRBJ2-5, the V gene TRBV5-4, with D unresolved. This CDR3 has 13 residues. Germline-derived CDR1 and CDR2 are SGHNT and YYREEE (reference sequence). V gave up 4 bases and J gave up 5 bases, with 12 bases separating them. The CDR3 sequence: CASSTHRRETQYF. The CDR3 nucleotides read TGTGCCAGCAGCACTCACCGCCGGGAGACCCAGTACTTC.

The chain has TRBV19 and TRBJ1-1; perhaps TRBD1 as D (6 bases). Germline V gene data show CDR1 as LNHDA and CDR2 as SQIVND (reference sequence). V gave up 5 bases and J gave up 4 bases, with 8 bases separating them. This CDR3 comprises 12 residues. The CDR3, as DNA: TGTGCCAGTAGTGAGGGGGGCACTGAAGCTTTCTTT. Translating it yields CASSEGGTEAFF.

The chain couples TRBV7-2 to TRBJ2-3; weak D call: TRBD2 (6 bases). The CDR3 consists of 14 residues. Between the trimmed V and J ends, which lost 1 base and 7 bases, there was a span of 12 bases. Germline V CDR1 and CDR2: SGHTA, FQGNSA. The CDR3 region is CASSLGGEVYTQYF. The CDR3 coding sequence is TGTGCCAGCAGCTTAGGGGGGGAGGTATATACGCAGTATTTT.

The V call is TRBV7-9, the J call TRBJ2-7; 10 bases are shared with TRBD1. This CDR3 contains 18 residues. From germline, CDR1 is SEHNR and CDR2 FQNEAQ (reference sequence). The J segment lost 4 bases and the V segment lost 1 base, leaving 13 bases of the junction unmatched. CDR3 DNA: TGTGCCAGCAGCTTAGTCTACAGACCCGGGACAGGGGTTTACGAGCAGTACTTC. Translating gives CASSLVYRPGTGVYEQYF.

This rearrangement joins TRBV5-4 to TRBJ2-5; a weak D match, TRBD1 (6 bases). The CDR3 extends over 13 amino acids. Germline loops: CDR1 SGHNT, CDR2 YYREEE (reference sequence). Between the trimmed V and J ends, which lost 1 base and 3 bases, there was a span of 7 bases. The CDR3 DNA reads as TGTGCCAGCAGCTTGAGGACAGAAGAGACCCAGTACTTC. This translates into CASSLRTEETQYF.

This chain links TRBV27 with TRBJ2-3; D is perhaps TRBD2 (6 bases). The germline gives CDR1 MNHEY, CDR2 SMNVEV (reference sequence). Trimming stripped 2 bases from V and 0 bases from J, with 9 bases between. CDR3 length: 15 residues. This chain's CDR3 is CASSLGGISTDTQYF. The CDR3 region has the DNA TGTGCCAGCAGTTTAGGGGGGATCAGCACAGATACGCAGTATTTT.

This clone was recorded only once. The V and J genes are TRBV11-2 and TRBJ2-1; 12 positions match TRBD2. V was pared by 1 base and J by 8 bases, with 6 bases of the junction left unmatched. In germline, CDR1 is SGHAT, CDR2 FQNNGV. This CDR3 is built from 16 residues. CDR3 sequence (DNA): TGTGCCAGCAGCTTAGGATCACTAGCGGGGGGAGATGAGCAGTTCTTC. Amino acid sequence: CASSLGSLAGGDEQFF.

The chain recombines TRBV5-1 with TRBJ2-1; no definite D call. The germline gives CDR1 SGHRS, CDR2 YFSETQ. The V and J ends lost 2 bases and 6 bases respectively, with 3 bases between them. The CDR3 runs to 11 residues. The CDR3 loop is CASSLGNEQFF. The CDR3 DNA reads as TGCGCCAGCAGCTTAGGCAATGAGCAGTTCTTC.

This clone was seen only a few times. The chain recombines TRBV28 with TRBJ2-7; D might be TRBD1 (6 bases). CDR3 length: 12 residues. CDR1 is MDHEN, CDR2 SYDVKM, per germline. V lost 5 bases and J lost 5, with 10 bases in between. CDR3 sequence: CASSGTIHEQYF. CDR3 coding DNA: TGTGCCAGCAGTGGGACAATCCACGAGCAGTACTTC.

The genes are TRBV28 and TRBJ2-1; weak D call: TRBD2 (5 bases). The germline gives CDR1 MDHEN, CDR2 SYDVKM. V was shortened by 8 bases and J by 6 bases, with 8 bases between the two germline ends. The CDR3 has 11 amino acids. Here the CDR3 reads CASRSGNEQFF. CDR3 nucleotides: TGTGCCAGCCGAAGCGGCAATGAGCAGTTCTTC.

This chain links TRBV15 with TRBJ2-3; D not resolved. Germline V gene data show CDR1 as LNHNV and CDR2 as YYDKDF (reference sequence). This CDR3 contains 13 residues. The V and J ends lost 5 bases and 8 bases respectively, with 14 bases between them. The CDR3 DNA reads TGTGCCACCAGCTTCCCATCCGGCGGTACGCAGTATTTT. This sequence encodes CATSFPSGGTQYF.

This sequence joins TRBV29-1 and TRBJ2-5; D is perhaps TRBD1 or TRBD2 (6 bases each). Germline V gene data show CDR1 as SQVTM and CDR2 as ANQGSEA. Trimming pared 4 bases from V and 5 bases from J, leaving 14 bases between. CDR3 size: 13 residues. The CDR3 sequence is CSVAGASGETQYF. In DNA form, the CDR3 reads TGCAGCGTTGCGGGGGCGTCGGGGGAGACCCAGTACTTC.

The J gene is TRBJ1-3, the V gene TRBV19; no definite D call. In germline, CDR1 is LNHDA, CDR2 SQIVND (reference sequence). Between the trimmed V and J ends, which lost 3 bases and 0 bases, there was a span of 9 bases. The CDR3 is made up of 15 amino acids. The DNA of the CDR3 is TGTGCCAGTAGTATCGACGGCCGCTCTGGAAACACCATATATTTT. This sequence encodes CASSIDGRSGNTIYF.

This chain connects TRBV27 to TRBJ2-7; D unclear. V was trimmed by 2 bases and J by 2 bases, leaving 16 bases between them. This CDR3 has 16 residues. CDR1 and CDR2 from the germline V gene are MNHEY and SMNVEV (reference sequence). The CDR3 loop reads CASSLRILAHPYEQYF. The DNA of the CDR3 is TGTGCCAGCAGTTTACGTATCTTGGCCCACCCCTACGAGCAGTACTTC.

V usage is TRBV7-6 and J usage is TRBJ2-7; 10 bases are shared with TRBD2. Unmatched junction bases numbered 22, after V lost 4 bases and J lost 4 bases. This CDR3 is built from 20 residues. Per the germline V gene, CDR1 is SGHVS and CDR2 is FNYEAQ. The CDR3 sequence is CASSSPEGSSGRKGAYEQYF. For the CDR3, the DNA is TGTGCCAGCAGCTCCCCCGAGGGCTCTAGCGGGAGAAAGGGAGCTTACGAGCAGTACTTC.

The V gene is TRBV15, the J gene TRBJ1-1; D might be TRBD1 (5 bases). V was trimmed by 0 bases and J by 5 bases, leaving 10 bases between them. The CDR3 has 14 amino acids. In germline, CDR1 is LNHNV, CDR2 YYDKDF (reference sequence). The CDR3 here is CATSRDRVGTEAFF. The CDR3 DNA is TGTGCCACCAGCAGAGACAGGGTAGGGACTGAAGCTTTCTTT.

This chain connects TRBV27 to TRBJ2-7; no clear D. The CDR3 loop spans 14 amino acids. V lost 3 bases and J 2 bases, leaving 11 bases between the germline ends. The germline V gene encodes CDR1 MNHEY and CDR2 SMNVEV (reference sequence). CDR3 nucleotides: TGTGCCAGCAGTTTTGAGTTTTCTACCTACGAGCAGTACTTC. Translation gives CASSFEFSTYEQYF.

The V call is TRBV27, the J call TRBJ2-1; D gene unclear. Trimming cost V 3 bases and J 0 bases, with 12 bases left between them. CDR3 length: 16 amino acids. Germline CDR1 is MNHEY and CDR2 is SMNVEV (reference sequence). The CDR3 DNA reads as TGTGCCAGCAGTTTTGCTAGTTTTTTCTCCTACAATGAGCAGTTCTTC. This translates into CASSFASFFSYNEQFF.

This CDR3 is CASSLWDRSNQPQHF. CDR3 nucleotide sequence: TGTGCCAGCAGTTTGTGGGACAGAAGCAATCAGCCCCAGCATTTT. The V call is TRBV28, the J call TRBJ1-5; TRBD1 aligns across 7 bases. The ends lost 3 bases at V and 1 base at J; junction bases unmatched: 3. Germline V gene sequence: CDR1 MDHEN, CDR2 SYDVKM. This CDR3 is built from 15 residues.

The chain recombines TRBV5-1 with TRBJ2-1; 11 bases are a match to TRBD2. Germline assignment: CDR1 SGHRS and CDR2 YFSETQ. The junction had 4 bases not matched to a gene; V was cut back by 4 bases and J by 4 bases. The CDR3 spans 15 residues. CDR3 sequence: CASSTGLADYNEQFF. The DNA of the CDR3 is TGCGCCAGCAGCACGGGACTAGCGGATTACAATGAGCAGTTCTTC.

V is TRBV19 and J is TRBJ1-1; D perhaps matches TRBD1 (6 bases). CDR1 LNHDA and CDR2 SQIVND come from the germline V gene (reference sequence). The CDR3 covers 16 residues. V dropped 1 base and J dropped 4 bases, with 16 bases sitting between them. The DNA of the CDR3 is TGTGCCAGTAGTATAGCTTTTGGGGCAGGGGTCACTGAAGCTTTCTTT. It translates to CASSIAFGAGVTEAFF.

This chain joins TRBV5-4 and TRBJ2-3, with D perhaps TRBD2 (7 bases). Trimming stripped 2 bases from V and 2 bases from J, with 12 bases between. The CDR3 has 15 amino acids. Germline CDR1 is SGHNT and CDR2 is YYREEE (reference sequence). The CDR3 loop is CASSLGGALTDTQYF. CDR3 DNA: TGTGCCAGCAGCTTAGGGGGGGCCCTCACAGATACGCAGTATTTT.